This TCR beta chain was identified during a study of blood T cell repertoires in COVID-19. Study overall: Collection of acute and convalescent COVID-19 samples took place in the United States, Italy and Spain. Sources were T cells, B-cell-depleted T cells, or PBMCs; the material itself was cDNA or gDNA.

Followed longitudinally, the Seattle patients had been enrolled during active infection. This CDR3 spans 14 amino acids. Germline V CDR1 and CDR2: SGHNT, YYREEE (reference sequence). Trimming cost V 5 bases and J 4 bases; bases outside gene matches: 6. Original data processing: Estimation of nucleated cell counts was performed using reference gene primer amplification. Sequenced by immunoSEQ multiplex PCR; TCRdb stores in-frame clones only, minus some. V, J and clone size are those of that table, while D and trimming were read from the DNA. The data hold fewer than 350,000 clones, with approximately 87% observed a single time.

This sequence joins TRBV5-4 and TRBJ1-2; TRBD1 aligns across 9 bases. The sample consisted of peripheral blood. The clonotype comes from a woman aged 30 to 39 with COVID-19, enrolled during active disease. CDR3 sequence (DNA): TGTGCCAGCAGACAGGGGGCGCCCAGCTATGGCTACACCTTC. Its translation: CASRQGAPSYGYTF.